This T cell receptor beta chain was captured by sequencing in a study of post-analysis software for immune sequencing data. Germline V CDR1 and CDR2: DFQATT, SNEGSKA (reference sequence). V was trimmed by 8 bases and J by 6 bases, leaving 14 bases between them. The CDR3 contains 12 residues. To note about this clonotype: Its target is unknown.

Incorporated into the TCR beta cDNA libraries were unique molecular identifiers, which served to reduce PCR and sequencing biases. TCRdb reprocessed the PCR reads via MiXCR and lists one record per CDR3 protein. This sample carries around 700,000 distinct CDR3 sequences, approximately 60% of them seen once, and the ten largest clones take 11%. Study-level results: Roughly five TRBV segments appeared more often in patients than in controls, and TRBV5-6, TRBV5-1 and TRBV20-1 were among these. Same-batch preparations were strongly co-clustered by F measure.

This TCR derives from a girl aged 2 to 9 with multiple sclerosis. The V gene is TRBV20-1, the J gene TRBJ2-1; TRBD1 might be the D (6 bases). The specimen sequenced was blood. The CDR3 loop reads CSSNRVGNEQFF. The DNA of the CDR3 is TGCAGTTCGAACAGGGTCGGCAATGAGCAGTTCTTC.